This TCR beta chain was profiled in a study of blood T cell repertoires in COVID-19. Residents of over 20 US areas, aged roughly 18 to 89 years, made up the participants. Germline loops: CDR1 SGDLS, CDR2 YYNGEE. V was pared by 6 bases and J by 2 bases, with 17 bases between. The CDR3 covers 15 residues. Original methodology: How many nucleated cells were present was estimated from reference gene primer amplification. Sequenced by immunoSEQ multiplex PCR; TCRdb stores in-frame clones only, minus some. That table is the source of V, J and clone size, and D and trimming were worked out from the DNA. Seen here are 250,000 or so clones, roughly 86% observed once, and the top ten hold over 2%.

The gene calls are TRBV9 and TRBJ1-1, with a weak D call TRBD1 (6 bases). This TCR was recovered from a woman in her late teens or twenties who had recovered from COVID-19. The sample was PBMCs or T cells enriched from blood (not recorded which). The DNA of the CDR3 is TGTGCCAGCACCTCGGGGGGCTCCTCTAACACTGAAGCTTTCTTT. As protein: CASTSGGSSNTEAFF.